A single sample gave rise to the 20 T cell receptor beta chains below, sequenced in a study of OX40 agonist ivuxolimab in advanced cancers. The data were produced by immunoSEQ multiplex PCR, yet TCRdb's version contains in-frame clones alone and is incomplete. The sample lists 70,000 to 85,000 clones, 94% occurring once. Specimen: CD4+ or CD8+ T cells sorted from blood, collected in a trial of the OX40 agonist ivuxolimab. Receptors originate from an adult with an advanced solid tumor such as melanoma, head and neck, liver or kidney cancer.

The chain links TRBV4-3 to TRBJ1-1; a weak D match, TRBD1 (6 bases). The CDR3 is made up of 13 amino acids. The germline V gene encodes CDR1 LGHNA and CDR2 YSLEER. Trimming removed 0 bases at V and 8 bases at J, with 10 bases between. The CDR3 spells CASSQDWGAEAFF. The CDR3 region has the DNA TGCGCCAGCAGCCAAGATTGGGGGGCAGAAGCTTTCTTT.

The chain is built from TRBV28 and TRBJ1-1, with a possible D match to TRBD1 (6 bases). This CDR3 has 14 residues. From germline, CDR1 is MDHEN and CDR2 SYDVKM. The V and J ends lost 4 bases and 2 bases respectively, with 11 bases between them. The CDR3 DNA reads TGTGCCAGCAGTTCGGACAGCCGAAACACTGAAGCTTTCTTT. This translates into CASSSDSRNTEAFF.

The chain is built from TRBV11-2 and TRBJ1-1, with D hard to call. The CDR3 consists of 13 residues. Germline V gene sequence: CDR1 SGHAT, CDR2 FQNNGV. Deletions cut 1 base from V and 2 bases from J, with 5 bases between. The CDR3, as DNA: TGTGCCAGCAGCTTAGGAGGAAACACTGAAGCTTTCTTT. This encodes CASSLGGNTEAFF.

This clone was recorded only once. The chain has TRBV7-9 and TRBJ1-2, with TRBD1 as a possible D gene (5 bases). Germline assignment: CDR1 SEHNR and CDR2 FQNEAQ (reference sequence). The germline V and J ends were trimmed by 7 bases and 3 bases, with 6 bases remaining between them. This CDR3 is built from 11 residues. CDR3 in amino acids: CASKGDYGYTF. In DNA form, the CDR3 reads TGTGCCAGCAAAGGGGACTATGGCTACACCTTC.

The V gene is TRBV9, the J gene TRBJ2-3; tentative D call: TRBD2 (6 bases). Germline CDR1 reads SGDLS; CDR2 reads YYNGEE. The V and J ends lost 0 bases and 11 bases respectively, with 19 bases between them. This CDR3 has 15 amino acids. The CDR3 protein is CASSVVSGGVHEQYF. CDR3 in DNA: TGTGCCAGCAGCGTAGTTAGCGGAGGGGTCCATGAGCAGTATTTT.

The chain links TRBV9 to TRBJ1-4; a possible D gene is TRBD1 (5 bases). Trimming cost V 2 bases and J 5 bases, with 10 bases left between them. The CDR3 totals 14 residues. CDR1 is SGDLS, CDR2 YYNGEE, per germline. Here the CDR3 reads CASSVSGVNEKLFF. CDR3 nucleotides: TGTGCCAGCAGCGTGTCGGGGGTGAATGAAAAACTGTTTTTT.

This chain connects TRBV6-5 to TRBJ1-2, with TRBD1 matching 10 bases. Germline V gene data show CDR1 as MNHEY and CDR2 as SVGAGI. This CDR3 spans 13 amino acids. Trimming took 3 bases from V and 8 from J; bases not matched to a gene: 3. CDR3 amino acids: CASSYGTGVGYTF. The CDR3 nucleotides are TGTGCCAGCAGTTATGGGACAGGGGTCGGCTACACCTTC.

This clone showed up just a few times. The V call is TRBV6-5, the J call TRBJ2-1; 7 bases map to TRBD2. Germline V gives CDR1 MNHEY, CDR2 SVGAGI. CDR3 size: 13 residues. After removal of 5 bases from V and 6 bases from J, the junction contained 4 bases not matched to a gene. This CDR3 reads CASSLTSANEQFF. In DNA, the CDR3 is TGTGCCAGCAGTCTAACTAGCGCCAATGAGCAGTTCTTC.

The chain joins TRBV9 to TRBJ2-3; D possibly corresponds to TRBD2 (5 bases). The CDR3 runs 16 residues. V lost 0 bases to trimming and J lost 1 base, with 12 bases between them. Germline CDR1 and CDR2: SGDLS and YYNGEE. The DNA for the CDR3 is TGTGCCAGCAGCGTAGATGGGAGTGGGGGCACAGATACGCAGTATTTT. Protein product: CASSVDGSGGTDTQYF.

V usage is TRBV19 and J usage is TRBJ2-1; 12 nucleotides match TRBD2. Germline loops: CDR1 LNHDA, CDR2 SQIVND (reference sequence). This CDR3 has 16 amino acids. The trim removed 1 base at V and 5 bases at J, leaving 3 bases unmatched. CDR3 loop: CASSIGTSGDHNEQFF. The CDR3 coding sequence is TGTGCCAGTAGTATAGGGACTAGCGGGGACCACAATGAGCAGTTCTTC.

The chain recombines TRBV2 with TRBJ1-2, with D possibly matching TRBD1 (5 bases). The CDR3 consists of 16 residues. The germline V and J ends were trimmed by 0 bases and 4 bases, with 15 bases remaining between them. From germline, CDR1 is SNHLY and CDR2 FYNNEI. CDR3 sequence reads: CASSEALATEFYGYTF. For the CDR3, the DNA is TGTGCCAGCAGTGAAGCGCTTGCGACAGAATTCTATGGCTACACCTTC.

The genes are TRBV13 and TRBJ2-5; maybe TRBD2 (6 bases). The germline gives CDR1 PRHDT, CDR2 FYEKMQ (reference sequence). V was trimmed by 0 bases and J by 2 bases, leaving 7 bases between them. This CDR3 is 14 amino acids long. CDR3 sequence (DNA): TGTGCCAGCAGCTTAGGCCTAGCGCAAGAGACCCAGTACTTC. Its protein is CASSLGLAQETQYF. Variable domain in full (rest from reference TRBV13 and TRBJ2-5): AAGVIQSPRHLIKEKRETATLKCYPIPRHDTVYWYQQGPGQDPQFLISFYEKMQSDKGSIPDRFSAQQFSDYHSELNMSSLELGDSALYFCASSLGLAQETQYFGPGTRLLVL.

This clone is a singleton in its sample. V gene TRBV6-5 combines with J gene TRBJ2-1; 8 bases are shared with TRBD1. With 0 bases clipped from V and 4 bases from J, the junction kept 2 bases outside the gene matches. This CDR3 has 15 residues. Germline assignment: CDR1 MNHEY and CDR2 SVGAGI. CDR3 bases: TGTGCCAGCAGTTACTCCGACAGGGGATACAATGAGCAGTTCTTC. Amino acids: CASSYSDRGYNEQFF.

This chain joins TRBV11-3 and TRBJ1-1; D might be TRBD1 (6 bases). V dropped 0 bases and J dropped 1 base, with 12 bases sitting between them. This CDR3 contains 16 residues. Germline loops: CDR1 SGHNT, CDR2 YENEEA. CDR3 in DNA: TGTGCCAGCAGCTTAGATCTAGACAGGCCGAACACTGAAGCTTTCTTT. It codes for CASSLDLDRPNTEAFF.

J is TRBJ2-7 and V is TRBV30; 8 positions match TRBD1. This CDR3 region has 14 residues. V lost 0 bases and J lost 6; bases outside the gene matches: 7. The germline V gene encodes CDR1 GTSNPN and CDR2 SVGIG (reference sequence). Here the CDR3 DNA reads TGTGCCTGGAGTGTCGGACAGGGCGAGGCCGAGCAGTACTTC. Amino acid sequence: CAWSVGQGEAEQYF.

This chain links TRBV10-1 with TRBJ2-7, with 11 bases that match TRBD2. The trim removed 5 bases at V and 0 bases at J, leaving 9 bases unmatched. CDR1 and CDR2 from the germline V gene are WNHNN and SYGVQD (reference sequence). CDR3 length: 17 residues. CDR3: CASSSGTSGNSSYEQYF. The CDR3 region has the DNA TGCGCCAGCAGTTCCGGGACTAGCGGAAATTCCTCCTACGAGCAGTACTTC.

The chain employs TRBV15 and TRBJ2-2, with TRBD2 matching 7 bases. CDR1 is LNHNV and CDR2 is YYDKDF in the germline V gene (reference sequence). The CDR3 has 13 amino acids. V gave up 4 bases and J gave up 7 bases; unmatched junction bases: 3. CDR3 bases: TGTGCCACCAGCACGGGGGGAATCGGGGAGCTGTTTTTT. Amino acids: CATSTGGIGELFF.

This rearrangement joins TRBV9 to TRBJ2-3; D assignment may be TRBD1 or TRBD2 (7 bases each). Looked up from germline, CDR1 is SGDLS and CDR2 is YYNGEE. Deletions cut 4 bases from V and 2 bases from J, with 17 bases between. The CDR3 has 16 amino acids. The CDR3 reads CASSPRQGGNTDTQYF. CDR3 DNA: TGTGCCAGCAGCCCGCGACAGGGAGGGAACACAGATACGCAGTATTTT. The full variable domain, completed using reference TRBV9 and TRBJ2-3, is DSGVTQTPKHLITATGQRVTLRCSPRSGDLSVYWYQQSLDQGLQFLIQYYNGEERAKGNILERFSAQQFPDLHSELNLSSLELGDSALYFCASSPRQGGNTDTQYFGPGTRLTVL.

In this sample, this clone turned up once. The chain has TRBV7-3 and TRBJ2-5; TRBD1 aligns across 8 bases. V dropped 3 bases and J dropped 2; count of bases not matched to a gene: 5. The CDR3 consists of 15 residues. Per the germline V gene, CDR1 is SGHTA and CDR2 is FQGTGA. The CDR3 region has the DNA TGTGCCAGCAGCTTGACCAGGGGGCCTCAAGAGACCCAGTACTTC. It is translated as CASSLTRGPQETQYF. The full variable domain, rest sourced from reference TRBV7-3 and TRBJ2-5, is GAGVSQTPSNKVTEKGKYVELRCDPISGHTALYWYRQSLGQGPEFLIYFQGTGAADDSGLPNDRFFAVRPEGSVSTLKIQRTERGDSAVYLCASSLTRGPQETQYFGPGTRLLVL.

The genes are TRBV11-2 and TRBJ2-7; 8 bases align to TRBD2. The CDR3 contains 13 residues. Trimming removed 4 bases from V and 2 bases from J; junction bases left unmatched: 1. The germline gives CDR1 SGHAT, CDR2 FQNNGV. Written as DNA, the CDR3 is TGTGCCAGCAGCTGGGGACTAGCCTACGAGCAGTACTTC. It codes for CASSWGLAYEQYF.